The next 29 T cell receptor beta chains were all read from a single sample in a study of CXCR3-negative and CXCR3-positive naive CD8 T cells. UMI-labeled 5' RACE yielded the TRB cDNA libraries. Reanalyzing the 5' RACE reads, TCRdb keeps one entry per CDR3 protein, without DNA. The sample features over 5,500 distinct CDR3 sequences, with 1% to 1.5% in its top ten. Sequencing was carried out using naive CXCR3- CD8+ T cells from blood. Subset given: CD45RO-CCR7+CD27+CD95- naive CD8+ T cells lacking CXCR3 (TNR3-). These receptor sequences come from a human donor in good health. Some clones in this sample may be carry-over from other donors' samples.

By frequency, this clonotype is medium-sized. The gene calls are TRBV20-1 and TRBJ1-2; TCRdb reports TRBD1, a call that lacks DNA to check it against. The CDR3 extends over 16 amino acids. CDR1 is DFQATT and CDR2 is SNEGSKA in the germline V gene (reference sequence). This chain's CDR3 is CSASVQGTASNYGYTF.

The gene calls are TRBV21-1 and TRBJ1-1; TCRdb proposes TRBD1, but this gene call is untestable without DNA. TRBV21-1 is deemed a pseudogene. The CDR3 is 15 amino acids. The chain's CDR3 is CASSREPGMNTEAFF.

The chain carries TRBV20-1 and TRBJ1-4. The CDR3 totals 13 residues. Germline V gives CDR1 DFQATT, CDR2 SNEGSKA (reference sequence). CDR3 sequence reads: CSARRADTEKLFF.

Here the CDR3 reads CATSDGLGTSEQETQYF. The rearrangement joins TRBV24-1 to TRBJ2-5; the D call from TCRdb, TRBD2, cannot be confirmed without DNA. This CDR3 is built from 17 residues. Germline V gives CDR1 KGHDR, CDR2 SFDVKD.

This clonotype is classed as medium-sized by frequency. This chain uses TRBV13 with TRBJ2-7; TCRdb returns TRBD1, unconfirmable since there is no DNA. The CDR3 extends over 14 amino acids. Germline V gene lookup returns CDR1 PRHDT and CDR2 FYEKMQ (reference sequence). CDR3 in amino acids: CASSYSGQGPEQYF.

This clonotype shows up as medium-sized by frequency. V and J are TRBV27 and TRBJ1-1. Germline values: CDR1 MNHEY, CDR2 SMNVEV (reference sequence). This CDR3 spans 14 amino acids. This CDR3 reads CASSLWLGNTEAFF.

The gene calls are TRBV29-1 and TRBJ2-5; as DNA is missing, the TRBD2 call by TCRdb cannot be tested. The CDR3 contains 15 residues. CDR1 and CDR2 (germline): SQVTM, ANQGSEA. The CDR3 is CSVATSGLIQETQYF.

This clonotype registers medium-sized (0.01 to 0.1%) by frequency. This chain links TRBV6-5 with TRBJ2-3; TCRdb names TRBD1, which stays unverified in the absence of DNA. This CDR3 region has 17 residues. Germline CDR1 and CDR2: MNHEY and SVGAGI. The CDR3 sequence: CASSYLIGGSNGDTQYF.

By frequency, this clonotype registers medium-sized (0.01 to 0.1%). This chain links TRBV25-1 with TRBJ1-5; no DNA is available, so the TRBD1 call from TCRdb remains unchecked. The CDR3 loop spans 14 amino acids. Germline V gene sequence: CDR1 MGHDK, CDR2 SYGVNS. The CDR3 here is CASGTGGASQPQHF. Full variable domain (missing parts from reference TRBV25-1 and TRBJ1-5): EADIYQTPRYLVIGTGKKITLECSQTMGHDKMYWYQQDPGMELHLIHYSYGVNSTEKGDLSSESTVSRIRTEHFPLTLESARPSHTSQYLCASGTGGASQPQHFGDGTRLSIL.

This chain links TRBV7-2 with TRBJ2-1; absent DNA, TCRdb's TRBD2 call cannot be checked. The CDR3 is 16 residues long. Germline assignment: CDR1 SGHTA and CDR2 FQGNSA. The CDR3 sequence: CASSLGLANPYNEQFF.

Judged by frequency, this clonotype is medium-sized. CDR3 residues: CASSLAPGGGNTIYF. V is TRBV5-5 and J is TRBJ1-3; TCRdb selects TRBD1, and the lack of DNA leaves this call unchecked. Germline loops: CDR1 SGHKS, CDR2 YYEKEE (reference sequence). The CDR3 contains 15 residues.

The chain employs TRBV15 and TRBJ1-4. Per the germline V gene, CDR1 is LNHNV and CDR2 is YYDKDF (reference sequence). The CDR3 spans 15 residues. The CDR3 sequence: CATSKPADVNEKLFF.

By frequency, this clonotype is medium-sized (0.01 to 0.1%). This sequence joins TRBV2 and TRBJ2-2; no DNA is available, so the TRBD1 call from TCRdb remains unchecked. The CDR3 is made up of 18 amino acids. Germline CDR1 is SNHLY and CDR2 is FYNNEI. This CDR3 reads CASSYRSGTGVYHGELFF. Looking up the rest from reference TRBV2 and TRBJ2-2 gives the full variable domain: EPEVTQTPSHQVTQMGQEVILRCVPISNHLYFYWYRQILGQKVEFLVSFYNNEISEKSEIFDDQFSVERPDGSNFTLKIRSTKLEDSAMYFCASSYRSGTGVYHGELFFGEGSRLTVL.

This clonotype is identified as medium-sized from frequency. CDR3 protein: CASSSTGGGGNTIYF. The rearrangement joins TRBV7-9 to TRBJ1-3. CDR1 is SEHNR, CDR2 FQNEAQ, per germline (reference sequence). The CDR3 spans 15 residues. The full variable domain, in which reference TRBV7-9 and TRBJ1-3 provide the parts outside the CDR3, is DTGVSQNPRHKITKRGQNVTFRCDPISEHNRLYWYRQTLGQGPEFLTYFQNEAQLEKSRLLSDRFSAERPKGSFSTLEIQRTEQGDSAMYLCASSSTGGGGNTIYFGEGSWLTVV.

By frequency, this clonotype registers medium-sized. The CDR3 spells CASGPGPYEQYF. This rearrangement joins TRBV12-3 or TRBV12-4 to TRBJ2-7. The CDR3 sequence is 12 residues long.

This chain connects TRBV3-1 to TRBJ2-5; with no DNA, the TCRdb D assignment of TRBD2 cannot be verified. Germline lookup yields CDR1 LGHDT and CDR2 YNNKEL (reference sequence). The CDR3 covers 15 residues. CDR3 amino acids: CASSPSGGLQETQYF.

The rearrangement uses TRBV10-3 and TRBJ2-7. The length of the CDR3 is 16 residues. Germline values: CDR1 ENHRY, CDR2 SYGVKD. CDR3 protein: CAISLAVGRSSYEQYF.

This clonotype registers medium-sized by frequency. The CDR3 protein is CASSLTRGHEQYF. The chain carries TRBV5-1 and TRBJ2-7; TCRdb outputs TRBD1, but without DNA this stays unchecked. Germline V CDR1 and CDR2: SGHRS, YFSETQ. The CDR3 runs 13 residues.

The rearrangement uses TRBV29-1 and TRBJ2-1. The germline CDR1 and CDR2 sequences are SQVTM and ANQGSEA. The length of the CDR3 is 11 residues. Here the CDR3 reads CSVRYNNQQLF.

The chain has TRBV5-1 and TRBJ2-3; lacking DNA, the TRBD2 call made by TCRdb goes unchecked. In germline, CDR1 is SGHRS, CDR2 YFSETQ. The CDR3 contains 15 residues. The CDR3 is CASSSGTSGTDTQYF.

According to its frequency, this clonotype is medium-sized. This chain joins TRBV12-3 or TRBV12-4 and TRBJ2-4; absent DNA, TCRdb's TRBD1 call cannot be checked. There are 14 residues in the CDR3. CDR3 region: CASTSPSPGDIQYF.

J is TRBJ1-5 and V is TRBV4-1; TCRdb selects TRBD1, and the lack of DNA leaves this call unchecked. The CDR3 is 17 residues long. Germline V gene data show CDR1 as MGHRA and CDR2 as YSYEKL. The CDR3 loop reads CASSPRAGGVSNQPQHF.

CDR3 in amino acids: CSAAGTTSSYEQYF. This sequence joins TRBV20-1 and TRBJ2-7; TCRdb's D call, TRBD1, is unchecked because there is no DNA. This CDR3 region has 14 residues. CDR1 is DFQATT and CDR2 is SNEGSKA in the germline V gene (reference sequence).

J is TRBJ2-6 and V is TRBV21-1; TCRdb indicates TRBD1, and absent DNA this call remains unverified. TRBV21-1 is a pseudogene locus. This CDR3 region has 15 residues. The CDR3 region is CASSPLVTGANVLTF.

The chain is built from TRBV29-1 and TRBJ1-2; TCRdb's D call, TRBD1, is unchecked because there is no DNA. Germline V gives CDR1 SQVTM, CDR2 ANQGSEA. The CDR3 loop spans 13 amino acids. CDR3 region: CSVRGTGFHGYTF.

In terms of frequency, this clonotype is medium-sized (0.01 to 0.1%). The chain has TRBV12-3 or TRBV12-4 and TRBJ2-3; TCRdb returns TRBD1, unconfirmable since there is no DNA. The CDR3 is 14 amino acids. The CDR3 sequence: CASRRGGVTDTQYF.

The rearrangement links TRBV4-3 to TRBJ2-7; TCRdb outputs TRBD1, but without DNA this stays unchecked. Germline loops: CDR1 LGHNA, CDR2 YSLEER. This CDR3 is 15 amino acids long. The CDR3 sequence is CASSQGGQGVYEQYF.

This rearrangement joins TRBV7-3 to TRBJ2-1; lacking DNA, the TRBD1 call made by TCRdb goes unchecked. The germline CDR1 and CDR2 sequences are SGHTA and FQGTGA. CDR3 length: 12 amino acids. CDR3 residues: CASLGQGNEQFF.

This clonotype is classed as medium-sized (0.01 to 0.1%) by frequency. This chain links TRBV20-1 with TRBJ1-6. The germline V gene has CDR1 DFQATT and CDR2 SNEGSKA (reference sequence). The CDR3 spans 14 residues. The CDR3 is CSAMEPLRNSPLHF.